This entry describes one T cell receptor beta chain. V was trimmed by 5 bases and J by 6 bases, leaving 9 bases between them. From germline, CDR1 is SEHNR and CDR2 FQNEAQ (reference sequence). CDR3 length: 12 amino acids. The sample comes from a study of blood T cell repertoires in COVID-19. Overall study: From T cells, B-cell-depleted T cells, or PBMCs came the material, which was cDNA or gDNA.

Sequencing used immunoSEQ multiplex PCR; TCRdb keeps in-frame clones, though not all of them. The sample lists some 40,000 clones; over 65% were seen once. This chain links TRBV7-9 with TRBJ2-3, with D unclear. The clonotype was recovered from a man aged 65 to 85 with acute or convalescent COVID-19. Input material: peripheral blood. The CDR3 loop is CASSPMRDTQYF. CDR3 DNA sequence: TGTGCCAGCAGCCCGATGAGGGATACGCAGTATTTT.